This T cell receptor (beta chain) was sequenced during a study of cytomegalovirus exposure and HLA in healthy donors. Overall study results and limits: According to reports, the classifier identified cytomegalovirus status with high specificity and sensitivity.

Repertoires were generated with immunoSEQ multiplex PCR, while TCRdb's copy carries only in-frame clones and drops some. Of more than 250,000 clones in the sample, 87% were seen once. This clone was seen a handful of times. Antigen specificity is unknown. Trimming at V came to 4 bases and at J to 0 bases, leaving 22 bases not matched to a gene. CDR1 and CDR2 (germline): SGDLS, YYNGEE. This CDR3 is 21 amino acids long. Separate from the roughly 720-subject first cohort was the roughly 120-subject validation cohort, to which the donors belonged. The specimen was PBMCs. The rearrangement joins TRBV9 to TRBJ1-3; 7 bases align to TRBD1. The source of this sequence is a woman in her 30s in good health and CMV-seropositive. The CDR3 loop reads CASSPTQTGFWGSRSGNTIYF. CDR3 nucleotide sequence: TGTGCCAGCAGCCCCACTCAGACAGGGTTCTGGGGTTCACGCTCTGGAAACACCATATATTTT.